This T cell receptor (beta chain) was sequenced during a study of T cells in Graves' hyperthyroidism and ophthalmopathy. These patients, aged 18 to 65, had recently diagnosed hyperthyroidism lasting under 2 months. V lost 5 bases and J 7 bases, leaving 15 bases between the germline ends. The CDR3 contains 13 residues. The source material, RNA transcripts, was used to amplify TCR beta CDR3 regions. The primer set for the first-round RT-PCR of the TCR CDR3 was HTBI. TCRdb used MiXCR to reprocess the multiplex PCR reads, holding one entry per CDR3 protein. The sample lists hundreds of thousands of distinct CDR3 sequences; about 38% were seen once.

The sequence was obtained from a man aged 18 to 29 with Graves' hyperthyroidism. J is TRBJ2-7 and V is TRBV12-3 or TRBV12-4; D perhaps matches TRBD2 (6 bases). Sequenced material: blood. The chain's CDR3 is CASSPRTTGEQYF. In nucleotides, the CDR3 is TGTGCCAGCAGTCCTCGGACTACCGGGGAGCAGTACTTC.